The entry below gives a single T cell receptor (beta chain) sequence along with its context. Its specificity is unknown. Each TCR cDNA molecule carried a unique molecular identifier. TCRdb reprocessed the 5' RACE reads via MiXCR and lists one record per CDR3 protein. The table records about 100,000 distinct CDR3 sequences, 4.4% of them present only once. CDR3 size: 14 residues. J was trimmed by 4 bases and V by 11 bases; bases with no gene match: 9. Germline V gene data show CDR1 as ENHRY and CDR2 as SYGVKD. This sample's time point: sample taken at primary tumor resection. Samples were obtained from approximately 72 donors, all untreated early-stage non-small cell lung cancer patients. This sample is drawn from a study of spatial heterogeneity in lung cancer. Broader study findings: Intratumoral expanded alpha and beta TCR counts were found to track tumor mutation counts.

The sequence derives from a male donor with early-stage non-small cell lung cancer. The genes are TRBV10-3 and TRBJ2-4, with 9 bases fitting TRBD2. Sequenced material: lung tumor tissue, taken at surgery. Written as DNA, the CDR3 is TGTGCCTCATCTGGGGCGGGAGGGAAAAACATTCAGTACTTC. Translation gives CASSGAGGKNIQYF.